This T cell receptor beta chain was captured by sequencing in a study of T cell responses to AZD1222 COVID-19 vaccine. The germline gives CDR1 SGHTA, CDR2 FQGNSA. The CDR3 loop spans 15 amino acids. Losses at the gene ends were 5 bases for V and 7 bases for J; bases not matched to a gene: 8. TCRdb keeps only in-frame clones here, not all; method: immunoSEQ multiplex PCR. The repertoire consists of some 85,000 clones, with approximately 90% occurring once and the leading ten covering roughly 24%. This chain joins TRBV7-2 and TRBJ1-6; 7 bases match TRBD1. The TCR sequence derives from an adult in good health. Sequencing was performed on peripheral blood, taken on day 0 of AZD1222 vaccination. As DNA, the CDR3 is TGTGCCAGCAGCATCCCCCCGGGACAGAATTCACCCCTCCACTTT. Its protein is CASSIPPGQNSPLHF.